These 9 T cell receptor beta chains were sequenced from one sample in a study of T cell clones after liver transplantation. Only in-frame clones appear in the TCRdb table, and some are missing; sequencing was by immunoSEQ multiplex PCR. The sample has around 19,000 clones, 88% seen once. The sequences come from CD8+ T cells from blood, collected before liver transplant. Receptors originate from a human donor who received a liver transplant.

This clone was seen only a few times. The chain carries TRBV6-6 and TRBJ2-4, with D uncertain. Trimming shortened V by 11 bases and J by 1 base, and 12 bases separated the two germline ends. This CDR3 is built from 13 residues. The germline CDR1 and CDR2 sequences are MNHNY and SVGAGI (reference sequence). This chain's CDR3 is CAGLSFAKNIQYF. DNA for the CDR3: TGTGCCGGCCTGAGTTTCGCCAAAAACATTCAGTACTTC.

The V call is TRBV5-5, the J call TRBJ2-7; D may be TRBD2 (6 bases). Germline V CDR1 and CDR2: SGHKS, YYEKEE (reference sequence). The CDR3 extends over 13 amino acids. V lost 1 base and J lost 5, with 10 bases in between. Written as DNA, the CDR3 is TGTGCCAGCAGCTTGCGGACTAATCACGAGCAGTACTTC. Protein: CASSLRTNHEQYF.

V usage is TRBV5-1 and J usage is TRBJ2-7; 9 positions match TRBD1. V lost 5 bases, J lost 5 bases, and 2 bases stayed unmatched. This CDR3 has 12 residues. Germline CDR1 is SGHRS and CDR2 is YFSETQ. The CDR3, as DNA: TGCGCCAGCAGTTGGACAGGGGACGAGCAGTACTTC. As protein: CASSWTGDEQYF.

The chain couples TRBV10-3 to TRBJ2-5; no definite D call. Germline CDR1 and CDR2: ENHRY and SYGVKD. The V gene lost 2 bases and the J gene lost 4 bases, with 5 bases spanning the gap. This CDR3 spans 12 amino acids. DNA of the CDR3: TGTGCCATCAGTGAGAGTTTAGAGACCCAGTACTTC. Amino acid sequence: CAISESLETQYF.

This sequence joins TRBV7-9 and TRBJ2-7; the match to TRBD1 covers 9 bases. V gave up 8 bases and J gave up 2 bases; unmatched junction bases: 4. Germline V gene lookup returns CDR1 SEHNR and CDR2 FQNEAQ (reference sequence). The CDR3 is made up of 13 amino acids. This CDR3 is CASGTGSTYEQYF. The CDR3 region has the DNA TGTGCCAGCGGGACAGGGAGTACCTACGAGCAGTACTTC.

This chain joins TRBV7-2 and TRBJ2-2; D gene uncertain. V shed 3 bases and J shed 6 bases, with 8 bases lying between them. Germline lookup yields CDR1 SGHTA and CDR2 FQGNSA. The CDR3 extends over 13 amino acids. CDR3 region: CASSFTHPGELFF. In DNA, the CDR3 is TGTGCCAGCAGCTTCACCCATCCCGGGGAGCTGTTTTTT.

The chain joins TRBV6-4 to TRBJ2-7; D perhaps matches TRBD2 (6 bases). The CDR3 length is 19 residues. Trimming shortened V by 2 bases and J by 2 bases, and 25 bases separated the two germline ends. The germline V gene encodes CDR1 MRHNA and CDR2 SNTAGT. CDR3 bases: TGTGCCAGCAGTGACATAAAGGGTCGGACGGGAGTTGCAGCCTACGAGCAGTACTTC. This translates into CASSDIKGRTGVAAYEQYF.

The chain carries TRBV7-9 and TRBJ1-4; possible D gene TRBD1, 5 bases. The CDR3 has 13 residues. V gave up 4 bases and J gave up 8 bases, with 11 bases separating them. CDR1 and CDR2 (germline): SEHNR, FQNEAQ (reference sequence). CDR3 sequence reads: CASSSPGGEKLFF. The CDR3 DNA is TGTGCCAGCAGCTCCCCCGGGGGGGAAAAACTGTTTTTT.

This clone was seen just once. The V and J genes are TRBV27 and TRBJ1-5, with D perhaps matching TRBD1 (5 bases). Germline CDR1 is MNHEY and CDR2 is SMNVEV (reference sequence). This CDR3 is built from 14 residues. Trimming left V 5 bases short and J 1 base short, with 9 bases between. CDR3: CASSPQGSNQPQHF. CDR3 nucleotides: TGTGCCAGCAGTCCCCAGGGAAGCAATCAGCCCCAGCATTTT.